This T cell receptor beta chain is from a study of post-analysis software for immune sequencing data. Study details: Relapsing-remitting, secondary progressive and progressive-relapsing courses of multiple sclerosis were included. Overall study findings and caveats: Samples sharing a preparation batch grouped tightly together when assessed by F measure. About 5 TRBV segments (TRBV5-6, TRBV5-1 and TRBV20-1 among them) occurred more frequently in patients than in controls. Significantly lower normalized Chao1 diversity was seen in multiple sclerosis patients than in controls.

There are a few counts of this clonotype. Its antigen is undetermined. A much larger clone lies one base from this, so it may be a read error. This CDR3 contains 13 residues. From germline, CDR1 is MNHEY and CDR2 SMNVEV (reference sequence). Unique molecular identifiers featured in each of the TCR beta cDNA libraries. It was from roughly 1.1 to 9.2 million T cells that approximately 500,000 cDNA molecules came. TCRdb recomputed calls from the PCR reads with MiXCR, one row per CDR3 protein. The repertoire holds a few hundred thousand distinct CDR3 sequences, with roughly a third as singletons. The gene calls are TRBV27 and TRBJ1-2; TRBD1 matches 7 bases. The sequencing sample was made of blood. This TCR was sampled from a girl aged 5 to 17 with multiple sclerosis. CDR3 sequence reads: CATSQGQLYGDTF. The CDR3 DNA follows: TGTGCCACCAGTCAGGGACAGCTCTATGGCGACACCTTC.